A selection of T cell receptor beta chains follows, all from one sample in a study of CD8+CD57+ T cells in acquired aplastic anemia. TCRdb analysed the reads with MiXCR anew, one entry per CDR3 protein. The sample has 260,000 or so distinct CDR3 sequences; 65% to 90% are singletons. Sequencing used sorted CD4+, CD8+, or CD8+CD57+ T cells (not recorded which) from PBMCs. The source is a human donor with aplastic anemia. The CDR3 runs from the conserved cysteine through the conserved F or W. D genes are given only for firm matches. Size tells how often a clone was seen (once, few, many) or the class of an expanded clone, and some rows leave it out.

j_call v_call d_call clone_size cdr3_aa cdr3_nt
TRBJ2-6 TRBV7-2 TRBD2 NA CASTLGRGPGGANVLTF TGTGCCAGCACCCTAGGGAGGGGCCCCGGTGGGGCCAACGTCCTGACTTTC
TRBJ2-3 TRBV7-8 NA NA CASGDGGTDKKHF TGTGCCAGCGGGGACGGGGGCACTGATAAGAAGCATTTT
TRBJ2-1 TRBV7-9 NA NA CASSLAGGAYNKLFF TGTGCCAGCAGTTTAGCCGGCGGTGCCTATAATAAGCTGTTCTTC
TRBJ1-2 TRBV15 TRBD1 NA CATSRGRGPSVDYGYTF TGTGCCACCAGCAGAGGCAGGGGGCCCTCGGTAGACTATGGCTACACCTTC
TRBJ1-6 TRBV5-4 NA NA CASSLGRNPYNSPLHF TGTGCCAGCAGCTTGGGTCGGAATCCCTATAATTCACCCCTCCACTTT
TRBJ2-6 TRBV7-3 NA NA CASSRAGSDVANCLTF TGTGCCAGCTCCAGAGCGGGTAGCGACGTTGCCAACTGCCTGACTTTC
TRBJ2-1 TRBV7-4 NA NA CASSLDIAGYNEPFF TGTGCCAGTAGTTTAGATATCGCAGGCTACAATGAGCCGTTCTTC
TRBJ2-1 TRBV9 TRBD2 few CASSAGTSGIGTQQFF TGTGCCAGCAGCGCCGGGACTAGCGGAATAGGTACGCAGCAGTTCTTC
TRBJ2-6 TRBV7-3 NA NA CASSLGCSYGAHVLTF TGTGCCAGCAGCTTGGGTTGCAGTTACGGGGCCCACGTCCTGACTTTC
TRBJ2-7 TRBV7-9 NA NA CASSLERFGGGQYF TGTGCCAGCAGCCTTGAGAGATTTGGGGGAGGGCAGTACTTC
TRBJ2-7 TRBV2 TRBD2 NA CASSEWLLADSYEQYF TGTGCCAGCAGTGAATGGCTTCTAGCGGACTCCTACGAGCAGTACTTC
TRBJ2-5 TRBV10-2 NA NA CASSERLGQQETQYF TGCGCCAGCAGTGAGAGGCTAGGACAGCAAGAGACCCAGTACTTC
TRBJ2-5 TRBV15 NA NA CATSSGYSHQTQHF TGTGCCACCAGCAGTGGCTACAGCCATCAGACCCAGCACTTC
TRBJ2-3 TRBV20-1 TRBD2 NA CSARTPGLAGSTDTQYF TGCAGTGCTCGTACCCCGGGACTAGCGGGGAGCACAGATACGCAGTATTTT
TRBJ2-6 TRBV7-9 TRBD2 NA CASSFPRSGGTDELTF TGTGCCAGCAGCTTTCCAAGAAGCGGGGGGACCGATGAGCTGACTTTC
TRBJ2-6 TRBV6-2/TRBV6-3 NA NA CASSYVQGNYGANVLTF TGTGCCAGCAGTTACGTGCAGGGTAACTACGGGGCCAACGTCCTGACTTTC
TRBJ2-7 TRBV7-3 NA NA CATSLPGLPDTQYF TGTGCCACCAGCTTACCGGGCCTTCCCGATACGCAGTATTTC
TRBJ2-2 TRBV7-9 NA many CASSPGELFF TGTGCCAGCAGCCCCGGGGAGCTGTTTTTT
TRBJ2-6 TRBV5-6 NA once CASSSGNIPSGANVLTF TGTGCCAGCAGCTCCGGGAACATCCCCTCTGGGGCCAACGTCCTGACTTTC
TRBJ1-2 TRBV9 TRBD1 NA CASSWGQDTQYVYTF TGTGCCAGCAGCTGGGGACAGGATACGCAGTATGTTTACACCTTC
TRBJ1-1 TRBV7-8 NA NA CASSLARAANTEAFF TGTGCCAGCAGCTTAGCGCGAGCAGCGAACACGGAGGCTTTCTTT
TRBJ1-1 TRBV7-9 NA once CASNLGAKPKTQAFF TGTGCCAGCAACCTTGGGGCCAAGCCGAAGACTCAAGCCTTCTTT
TRBJ2-2 TRBV7-4 NA NA CASSVIGGLAQAPFF NA
TRBJ2-2 TRBV9 NA NA CASSVGPGTLFF TGTGCCAGCAGCGTAGGACCAGGGACGCTGTTTTTT
TRBJ2-7 TRBV20-1 TRBD2 once CSARDLAGGPYEQYF TGCAGTGCTAGAGATCTGGCGGGAGGGCCCTACGAGCAGTACTTC
TRBJ2-3 TRBV5-8 NA NA CASSLESGTDTQYF TGTGCCAGCAGCTTGGAGTCGGGCACAGATACGCAGTATTTT
TRBJ2-1 TRBV11-1 NA NA CASSQSGGYNEQFF TGCGCCAGCAGCCAATCGGGCGGCTACAATGAGCAGTTCTTC
TRBJ2-6 TRBV7-7 NA NA CASTLGRNPAGANVLTF TGTGCCAGCACCCTAGGGAGGAACCCCGCAGGTGCCAACGTCCTGACTTTC
TRBJ2-5 TRBV9 NA NA CATSTGSRLGTQYF TGTGCCACCAGCACAGGCAGTAGGCTAGGGACCCAGTACTTC
TRBJ2-2 TRBV10-3 NA NA CASSESTRERINELLF TGTGCCAGCAGTGAGTCTACTAGAGAACGGATTAATGAGCTGTTGTTT
TRBJ1-2 TRBV10-3 NA few CATSDGGRGYTF TGTGCCACCAGTGATGGGGGGCGCGGCTACACCTTC
TRBJ2-7 TRBV9 NA NA CASSQEALLPSYEQYF TGTGCCAGCAGCCAAGAGGCACTACTGCCCTCCTACGAGCAGTACTTC
TRBJ2-3 TRBV13 NA many CASSASTDTQYF TGTGCCAGCAGCGCAAGCACAGATACGCAGTATTTT
TRBJ2-3 TRBV20-1 NA NA CSARKTTSTDTQYF TGCAGTGCCCGCAAGACAACTAGCACAGATACGCAGTATTTT
TRBJ2-3 TRBV7-8 NA NA CASGVGGGDKKHF TGTGCCAGCGGGGTCGGGGGCGGAGACAAGAAGCATTTT
TRBJ1-2 TRBV7-8 TRBD1 NA CASSSNRGSGAGYTF TGTGCCAGCAGCTCGAACAGGGGGTCCGGAGCTGGCTACACCTTC
TRBJ2-1 TRBV5-6 NA NA CASSIGRGNEQFF TGTGCCAGCAGCATAGGTCGGGGGAATGAGCAGTTCTTC
TRBJ2-7 TRBV9 TRBD2 NA CATSGGGRQGENNF TGTGCCACCAGCGGGGGGGGCCGACAGGGAGAAAACAACTTC
TRBJ1-2 TRBV7-4 NA NA CASSLEGRTRAYEYTF TGTGCCAGCAGCTTAGAGGGCAGAACCCGCGCCTACGAGTACACCTTC